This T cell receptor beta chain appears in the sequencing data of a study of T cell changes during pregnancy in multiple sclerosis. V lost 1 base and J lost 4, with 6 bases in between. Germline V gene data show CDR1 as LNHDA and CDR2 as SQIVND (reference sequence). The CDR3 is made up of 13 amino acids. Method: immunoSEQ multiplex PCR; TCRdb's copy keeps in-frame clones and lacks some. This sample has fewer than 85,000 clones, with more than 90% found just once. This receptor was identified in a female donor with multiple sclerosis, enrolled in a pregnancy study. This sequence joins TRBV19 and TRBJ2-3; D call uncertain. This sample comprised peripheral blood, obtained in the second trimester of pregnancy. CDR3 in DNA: TGTGCCAGTAGTATAGTACCGGCAGATACGCAGTATTTT. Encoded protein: CASSIVPADTQYF. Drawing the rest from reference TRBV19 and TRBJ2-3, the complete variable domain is DGGITQSPKYLFRKEGQNVTLSCEQNLNHDAMYWYRQDPGQGLRLIYYSQIVNDFQKGDIAEGYSVSREKKESFPLTVTSAQKNPTAFYLCASSIVPADTQYFGPGTRLTVL.